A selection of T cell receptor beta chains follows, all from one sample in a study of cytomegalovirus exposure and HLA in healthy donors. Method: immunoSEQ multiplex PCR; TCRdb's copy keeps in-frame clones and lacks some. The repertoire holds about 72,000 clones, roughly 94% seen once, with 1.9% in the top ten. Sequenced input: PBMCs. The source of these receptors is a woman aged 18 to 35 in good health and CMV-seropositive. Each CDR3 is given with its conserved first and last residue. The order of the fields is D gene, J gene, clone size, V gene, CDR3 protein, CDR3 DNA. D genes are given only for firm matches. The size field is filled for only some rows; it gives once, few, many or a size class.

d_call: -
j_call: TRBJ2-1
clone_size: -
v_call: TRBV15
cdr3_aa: CATRRPDSSSYNEQFF
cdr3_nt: TGTGCCACCAGAAGACCCGACAGTAGCTCCTACAATGAGCAGTTCTTC

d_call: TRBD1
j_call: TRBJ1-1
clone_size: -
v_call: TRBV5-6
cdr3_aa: CASSLGDRWGTEAFF
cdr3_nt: TGTGCCAGCAGCTTGGGGGACAGGTGGGGCACTGAAGCTTTCTTT

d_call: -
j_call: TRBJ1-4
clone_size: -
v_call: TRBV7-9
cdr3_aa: CASSLAPIWGRSREKLFF
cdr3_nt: TGTGCCAGCAGCTTAGCCCCTATCTGGGGGCGAAGTCGTGAAAAACTGTTTTTT

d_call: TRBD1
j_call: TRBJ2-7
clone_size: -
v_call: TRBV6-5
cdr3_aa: CASTAGTGGAYEQYF
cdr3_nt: TGTGCCAGCACTGCCGGGACAGGGGGCGCGTACGAGCAGTACTTC

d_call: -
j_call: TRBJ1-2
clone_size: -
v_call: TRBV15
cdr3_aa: CATSRDLAGGYTF
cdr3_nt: TGTGCCACCAGCAGAGACCTAGCGGGGGGCTACACCTTC

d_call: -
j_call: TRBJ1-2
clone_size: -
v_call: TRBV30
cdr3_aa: CAWSPAGGSPNYGYTF
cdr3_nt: TGTGCCTGGAGTCCGGCTGGGGGGAGCCCTAACTATGGCTACACCTTC

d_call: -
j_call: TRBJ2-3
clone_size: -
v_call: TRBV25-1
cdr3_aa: CASSEYREFTDTQYF
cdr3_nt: TGTGCCAGCAGTGAATACCGGGAATTCACAGATACGCAGTATTTT

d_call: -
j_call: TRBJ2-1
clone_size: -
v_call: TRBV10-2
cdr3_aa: CASRRQDPYNEQFF
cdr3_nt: TGCGCCAGCAGGAGACAGGACCCATACAATGAGCAGTTCTTC

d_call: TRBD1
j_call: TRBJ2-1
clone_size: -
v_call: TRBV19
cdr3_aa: CASSTTGTGGNEQFF
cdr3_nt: TGTGCCAGTAGTACGACCGGGACAGGGGGCAATGAGCAGTTCTTC

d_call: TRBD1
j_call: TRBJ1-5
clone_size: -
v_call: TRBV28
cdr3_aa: CASSPTGVIQPQHF
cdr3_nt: TGTGCCAGCAGCCCAACAGGGGTAATACAGCCCCAGCATTTT

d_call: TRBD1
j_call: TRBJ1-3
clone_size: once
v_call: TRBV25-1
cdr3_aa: CASSELDRGLGNTIYF
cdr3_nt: TGTGCCAGCAGTGAGTTGGACAGGGGGCTAGGAAACACCATATATTTT

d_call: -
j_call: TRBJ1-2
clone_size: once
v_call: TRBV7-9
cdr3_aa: CASSLGTDHYGYTF
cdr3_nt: TGTGCCAGCAGCTTAGGGACAGATCACTATGGCTACACCTTC

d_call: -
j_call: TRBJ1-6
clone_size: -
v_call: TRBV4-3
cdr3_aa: CASSQGSAGGSPLHF
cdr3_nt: TGCGCCAGCAGCCAAGGATCAGCGGGAGGTTCACCCCTCCACTTT

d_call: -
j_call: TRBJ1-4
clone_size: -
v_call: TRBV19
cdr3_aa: CASSKGVGANEKLFF
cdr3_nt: TGTGCCAGTAGTAAGGGGGTCGGTGCCAATGAAAAACTGTTTTTT

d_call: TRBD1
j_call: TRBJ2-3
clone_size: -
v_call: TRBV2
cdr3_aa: CASSDPGQVSDTQYF
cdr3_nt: TGTGCCAGCAGTGACCCGGGACAGGTCTCAGATACGCAGTATTTT

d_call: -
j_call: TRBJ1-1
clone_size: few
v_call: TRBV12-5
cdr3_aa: CASGEEGGAFF
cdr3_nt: TGTGCTAGTGGTGAAGAGGGGGGGGCTTTCTTT

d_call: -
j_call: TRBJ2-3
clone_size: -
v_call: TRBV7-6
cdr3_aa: CASSLDRASTDTQYF
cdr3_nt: TGTGCCAGCAGCTTAGACAGGGCCAGCACAGATACGCAGTATTTT

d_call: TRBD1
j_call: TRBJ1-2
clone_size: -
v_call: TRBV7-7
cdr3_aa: CASSRRDRAVCYGYTF
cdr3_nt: TGTGCCAGCAGCCGACGGGACAGGGCGGTTTGTTATGGCTACACCTTC

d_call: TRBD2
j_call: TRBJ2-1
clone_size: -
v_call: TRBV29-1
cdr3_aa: CSVRTREEYNEQFF
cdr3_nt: TGCAGCGTTCGTACACGGGAGGAGTACAATGAGCAGTTCTTC

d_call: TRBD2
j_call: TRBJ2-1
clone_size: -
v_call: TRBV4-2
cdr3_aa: CASSRGTSLNEQFF
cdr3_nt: TGTGCCAGCAGCCGAGGGACTAGTTTGAATGAGCAGTTCTTC

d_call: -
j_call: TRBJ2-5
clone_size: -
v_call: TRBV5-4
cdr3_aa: CASETQGFQETQYF
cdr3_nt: TGTGCCAGCGAAACTCAGGGATTTCAAGAGACCCAGTACTTC

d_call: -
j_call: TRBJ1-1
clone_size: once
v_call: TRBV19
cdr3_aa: CASSNTGSTEAFF
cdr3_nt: TGTGCCAGTAGTAACACAGGGAGCACTGAAGCTTTCTTT

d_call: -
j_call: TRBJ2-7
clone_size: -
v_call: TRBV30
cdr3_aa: CAWSSDAAEQYF
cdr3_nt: TGTGCCTGGAGTAGCGACGCAGCCGAGCAGTACTTC

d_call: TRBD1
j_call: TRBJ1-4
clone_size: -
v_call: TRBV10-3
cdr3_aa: CAISEDRVATNEKLFF
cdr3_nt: TGTGCCATCAGTGAGGACAGGGTTGCAACTAATGAAAAACTGTTTTTT

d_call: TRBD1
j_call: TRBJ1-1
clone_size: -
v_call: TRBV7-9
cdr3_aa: CASRGGSEFTEAFF
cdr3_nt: TGTGCCAGCCGAGGGGGCTCTGAGTTTACTGAAGCTTTCTTT

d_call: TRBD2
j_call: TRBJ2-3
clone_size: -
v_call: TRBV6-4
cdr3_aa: CASSELAGTTDTQYF
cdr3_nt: TGTGCCAGCAGTGAACTAGCGGGGACAACAGATACGCAGTATTTT

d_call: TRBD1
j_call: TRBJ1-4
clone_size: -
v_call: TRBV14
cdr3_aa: CASSQVRTGANEKLFF
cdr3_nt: TGTGCCAGCAGCCAAGTCAGAACAGGGGCTAATGAAAAACTGTTTTTT

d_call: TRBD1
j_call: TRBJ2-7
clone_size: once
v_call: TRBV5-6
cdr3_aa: CASSSGTGVYEQYF
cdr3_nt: TGTGCCAGCAGCTCCGGGACAGGGGTCTACGAGCAGTACTTC

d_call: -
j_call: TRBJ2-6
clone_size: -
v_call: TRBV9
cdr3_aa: CASSVATEGTGDDVLTF
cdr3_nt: TGTGCCAGCAGCGTAGCTACGGAAGGGACGGGGGACGACGTCCTGACTTTC

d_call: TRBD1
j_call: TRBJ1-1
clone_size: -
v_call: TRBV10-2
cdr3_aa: CAGSGTGTTEAFF
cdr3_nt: TGCGCCGGAAGTGGGACAGGGACAACTGAAGCTTTCTTT

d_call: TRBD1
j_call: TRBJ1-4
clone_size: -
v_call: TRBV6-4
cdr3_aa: CASSLQGAANEKLFF
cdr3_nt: TGTGCCAGCAGCCTACAGGGGGCGGCTAATGAAAAACTGTTTTTT

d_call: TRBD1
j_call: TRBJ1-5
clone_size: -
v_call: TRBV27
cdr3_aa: CASSSRPGTGNQPQHF
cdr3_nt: TGTGCCAGCAGTTCAAGACCCGGGACAGGAAATCAGCCCCAGCATTTT

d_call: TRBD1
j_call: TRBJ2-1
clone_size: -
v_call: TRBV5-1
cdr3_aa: CASSLAGDRVYNEQFF
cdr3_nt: TGCGCCAGCAGCTTGGCCGGGGACAGGGTATACAATGAGCAGTTCTTC

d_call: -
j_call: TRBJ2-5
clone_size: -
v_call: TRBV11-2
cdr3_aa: CASSLGPKETQYF
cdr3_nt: TGTGCCAGCAGCTTAGGTCCCAAAGAGACCCAGTACTTC

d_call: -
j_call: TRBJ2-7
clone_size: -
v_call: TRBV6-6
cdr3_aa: CASSPVRGGTYEQYF
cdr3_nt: TGTGCCAGCAGTCCTGTGAGGGGGGGAACCTACGAGCAGTACTTC

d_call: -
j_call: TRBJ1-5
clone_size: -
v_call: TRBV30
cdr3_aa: CAWSELGSQPQHF
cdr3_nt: TGTGCCTGGAGTGAACTGGGGAGTCAGCCCCAGCATTTT

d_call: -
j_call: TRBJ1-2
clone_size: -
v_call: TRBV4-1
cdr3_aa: CASSQEGGIGYTF
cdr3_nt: TGCGCCAGCAGCCAAGAAGGAGGGATTGGCTACACCTTC

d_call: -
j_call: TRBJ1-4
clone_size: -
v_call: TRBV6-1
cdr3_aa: CASSGGRGIGRPNEKLFF
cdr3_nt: TGTGCCAGCAGTGGAGGGCGGGGGATCGGGCGTCCTAATGAAAAACTGTTTTTT

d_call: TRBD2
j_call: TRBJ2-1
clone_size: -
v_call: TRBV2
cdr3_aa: CASSVGKREGGRNEQFF
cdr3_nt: TGTGCCAGCAGTGTGGGTAAGCGGGAGGGCGGGAGAAATGAGCAGTTCTTC

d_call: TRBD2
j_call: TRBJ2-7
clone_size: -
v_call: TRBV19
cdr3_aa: CASRLREDSYEQYF
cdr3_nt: TGTGCCAGTAGGTTGCGGGAGGACTCCTACGAGCAGTACTTC

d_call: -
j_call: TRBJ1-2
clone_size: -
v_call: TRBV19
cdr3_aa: CASSPSFTPGNYGYTF
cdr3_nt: TGTGCCAGTAGCCCAAGCTTCACCCCAGGGAACTATGGCTACACCTTC

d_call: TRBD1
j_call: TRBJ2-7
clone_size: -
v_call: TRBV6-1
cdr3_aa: CASSEFYRGSYEQYF
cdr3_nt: TGTGCCAGCAGTGAATTCTACAGGGGATCCTACGAGCAGTACTTC